The clone carrying this TCR beta chain was picked up one time. These data belong to a study of blood T cell repertoires in COVID-19. For the study at large: Acute and convalescent COVID-19 specimens originated in the United States, Italy and Spain. PBMCs, B-cell-depleted T cells, or T cells were the source of the cDNA or gDNA that made up the material.

Original analysis: Cell counts per sample came from amplifying reference gene primers. The method was immunoSEQ multiplex PCR; TCRdb's version includes in-frame clones alone and lacks a portion of them. V and J calls plus clone size are reproduced from that table; the DNA served to infer D and trimming. The sample has 250,000 to 300,000 clones, 85% to 90% seen once. Seattle participants joined during active infection and were tracked over time. Sequenced material: peripheral blood. The sequence was collected from a woman between 25 and 40 years old with COVID-19, enrolled during active disease.

CDR3 DNA sequence: TGTGCCAGCAGCAACTTAGATCAGGACACCACCCTCCACTTT. Its protein product is CASSNLDQDTTLHF. V is TRBV7-9 and J is TRBJ1-6; perhaps TRBD1 as D (5 bases). The germline gives CDR1 SEHNR, CDR2 FQNEAQ (reference sequence). Trimming removed 5 bases at V and 14 bases at J, with 19 bases between. This CDR3 comprises 14 residues. Full variable domain (missing parts from reference TRBV7-9 and TRBJ1-6): DTGVSQNPRHKITKRGQNVTFRCDPISEHNRLYWYRQTLGQGPEFLTYFQNEAQLEKSRLLSDRFSAERPKGSFSTLEIQRTEQGDSAMYLCASSNLDQDTTLHFGNGTRLTVT.